The 20 T cell receptor beta chains below come from one sample, sequenced in a study of blood T cell repertoires in COVID-19. The data were produced by immunoSEQ multiplex PCR, yet TCRdb's version contains in-frame clones alone and is incomplete. The table records some 390,000 clones, approximately 92% of them present only once. What was sequenced was PBMCs or T cells enriched from blood (not recorded which). The receptors derive from a man aged 25 to 45 who had recovered from COVID-19.

V is TRBV2 and J is TRBJ2-3; a weak D match, TRBD2 (6 bases). Deletions cut 10 bases from V and 1 base from J, with 30 bases between. This CDR3 has 19 amino acids. The germline CDR1 and CDR2 sequences are SNHLY and FYNNEI. For the CDR3, the DNA is TGTGCCATCACTGCCCCCCGGACCGGGAGACTGTCGGGCACAGATACGCAGTATTTT. Encoded protein: CAITAPRTGRLSGTDTQYF.

The chain uses TRBV29-1 and TRBJ1-3; D ambiguous. Germline CDR1 reads SQVTM; CDR2 reads ANQGSEA. Trimming took off 8 bases at V and 2 bases at J, with 7 bases between the two ends. There are 11 residues in the CDR3. Here the CDR3 reads CSFQAGNTIYF. The CDR3 DNA reads as TGCAGCTTCCAGGCTGGAAACACCATATATTTT.

V is TRBV4-1 and J is TRBJ2-1; D gene unclear. Germline-derived CDR1 and CDR2 are MGHRA and YSYEKL. The CDR3 loop spans 14 amino acids. Trimming left V 0 bases short and J 10 bases short, with 13 bases between. CDR3 bases: TGCGCCAGCAGCCAAGACGGCTTCCCTAGGGAGCAGTTCTTC. As protein: CASSQDGFPREQFF.

The chain joins TRBV5-4 to TRBJ2-6; 7 nucleotides match TRBD1. The junction had 8 bases not matched to a gene; V was cut back by 1 base and J by 4 bases. Germline V lookup: CDR1 SGHNT, CDR2 YYREEE (reference sequence). There are 17 residues in the CDR3. CDR3 sequence: CASSLSGTASGANVLTF. DNA of the CDR3: TGTGCCAGCAGCTTGTCCGGGACAGCATCAGGGGCCAACGTCCTGACTTTC.

The chain employs TRBV5-1 and TRBJ2-7, with TRBD2 as a possible D gene (7 bases). The CDR3 is 16 amino acids. V was pared by 0 bases and J by 5 bases, with 18 bases between. The germline V gene has CDR1 SGHRS and CDR2 YFSETQ. CDR3 sequence reads: CASSLDGRPQGNEQYF. CDR3 in DNA: TGCGCCAGCAGCTTGGACGGGAGGCCCCAGGGGAACGAGCAGTACTTC.

This chain links TRBV5-5 with TRBJ1-5, with D possibly being TRBD1 (6 bases). Germline CDR1 is SGHKS and CDR2 is YYEKEE (reference sequence). The CDR3 totals 13 residues. The V and J ends lost 5 bases and 9 bases respectively, with 15 bases between them. The CDR3 here is CASRRDRLGPQHF. CDR3 sequence (DNA): TGTGCCAGCAGGAGAGACAGGCTTGGGCCCCAGCATTTT.

The chain links TRBV7-2 to TRBJ1-5; TRBD1 might be the D (5 bases). CDR1 SGHTA and CDR2 FQGNSA come from the germline V gene. Trimming cost V 1 base and J 1 base, with 8 bases left between them. The CDR3 has 15 residues. The CDR3 coding sequence is TGTGCCAGCAGCTTAGTGGGGCAAAGCAATCAGCCCCAGCATTTT. This translates into CASSLVGQSNQPQHF.

The J gene is TRBJ1-2, the V gene TRBV18; 8 bases are a match to TRBD1. The CDR3 sequence is 14 residues long. Trimming cost V 6 bases and J 7 bases; bases outside gene matches: 10. CDR1 is KGHSH and CDR2 is LQKENI in the germline V gene. The CDR3 sequence: CASSQGQGKSGYTF. The CDR3 region has the DNA TGTGCCAGCTCCCAAGGACAGGGAAAAAGTGGCTACACCTTC.

This chain links TRBV11-2 with TRBJ2-7; TRBD1 agrees at 9 bases. Unmatched junction bases numbered 11, after V lost 6 bases and J lost 2 bases. Per germline, CDR1 SGHAT and CDR2 FQNNGV. The CDR3 extends over 16 amino acids. The CDR3 is CASSSNFGTGTYEQYF. The CDR3 DNA reads TGTGCCAGCAGTTCAAATTTCGGGACAGGGACCTACGAGCAGTACTTC.

V gene TRBV7-9 combines with J gene TRBJ1-2; 9 bases line up with TRBD1. The germline V gene encodes CDR1 SEHNR and CDR2 FQNEAQ (reference sequence). The CDR3 runs 15 residues. Trimming cost V 5 bases and J 7 bases; bases outside gene matches: 11. For the CDR3, the DNA is TGTGCCAGCAGCGAGGGACAGGGAGATCTCTCTGGCTACACCTTC. Its protein is CASSEGQGDLSGYTF.

The chain employs TRBV11-2 and TRBJ1-4, with D possibly being TRBD1 (5 bases). The CDR3 loop spans 16 amino acids. V was clipped by 3 bases and J by 3 bases, with 14 bases between them. Per the germline V gene, CDR1 is SGHAT and CDR2 is FQNNGV. This chain's CDR3 is CASSFDLRVSNEKLFF. The CDR3 nucleotides are TGTGCCAGCAGCTTCGACCTCAGGGTGTCTAATGAAAAACTGTTTTTT.

This clone occurred a few times. The rearrangement joins TRBV6-6 to TRBJ2-2; 8 bases are shared with TRBD2. V was pared by 2 bases and J by 8 bases, with 10 bases of the junction left unmatched. CDR3 size: 16 residues. CDR1 is MNHNY and CDR2 is SVGAGI in the germline V gene (reference sequence). CDR3 DNA sequence: TGTGCCAGCAGTTACATCGCAGCGGGAGAGCTAGGGGAGCTGTTTTTT. Its translation: CASSYIAAGELGELFF.

The chain employs TRBV3-1 (or the pseudogene TRBV3-2) and TRBJ2-7, with 10 bases lining up with TRBD1. V was clipped by 5 bases and J by 8 bases; unmatched bases: 12. The CDR3 loop spans 15 amino acids. Germline assignment: CDR1 LGHDT and CDR2 YNNKEL (reference sequence). CDR3 sequence: CASSLAWDRGHQQYF. CDR3 coding DNA: TGTGCCAGCAGCTTAGCGTGGGACAGGGGTCATCAGCAGTACTTC.

J is TRBJ2-7 and V is TRBV30, with TRBD1 matching over 9 bases. The CDR3 sequence is 15 residues long. J gave up 3 bases and V 0 bases, and 6 bases lay outside the gene matches. Per germline, CDR1 GTSNPN and CDR2 SVGIG (reference sequence). This CDR3 reads CAWSVPGTGNYEQYF. Here the CDR3 DNA reads TGTGCCTGGAGTGTCCCCGGGACAGGGAACTACGAGCAGTACTTC.

This chain uses TRBV18 with TRBJ2-3, with D hard to call. The CDR3 has 14 amino acids. CDR1 KGHSH and CDR2 LQKENI come from the germline V gene. Trimming took off 4 bases at V and 1 base at J, with 9 bases between the two ends. CDR3 region: CASSQMQGTDTQYF. For the CDR3, the DNA is TGTGCCAGCTCACAGATGCAGGGCACAGATACGCAGTATTTT.

V gene TRBV4-1 combines with J gene TRBJ2-3, with 13 bases aligning to TRBD2. The CDR3 is made up of 18 amino acids. The V and J ends lost 4 bases and 1 base, in that order; junction bases with no gene match: 8. Germline CDR1 is MGHRA and CDR2 is YSYEKL. The CDR3 DNA is TGCGCCAGCAGCCCCTGGACTAGCGGGAGTTCGCGCACAGATACGCAGTATTTT. This encodes CASSPWTSGSSRTDTQYF.

CDR3 DNA: TGTGCCAGTACCAGGATCCCTCAGCCCCAGCATTTT. Its translation is CASTRIPQPQHF. The rearrangement joins TRBV19 to TRBJ1-5; D not resolved. With 7 bases removed from V and 6 bases from J, the gap between germline ends came to 10 bases. The CDR3 length is 12 residues. The germline gives CDR1 LNHDA, CDR2 SQIVND (reference sequence).

The rearrangement links TRBV5-4 to TRBJ2-7; a possible D gene is TRBD2 (6 bases). The V end lost 0 bases, the J end lost 4 bases, and 14 bases lay between the germline ends. The CDR3 spans 15 residues. Germline lookup yields CDR1 SGHNT and CDR2 YYREEE (reference sequence). CDR3 region: CASSLAGGGNYEQYF. The CDR3 DNA follows: TGTGCCAGCAGCTTGGCGGGTGGGGGGAATTACGAGCAGTACTTC. Based on the CDR3 plus reference TRBV5-4 and TRBJ2-7, the full variable domain is ETGVTQSPTHLIKTRGQQVTLRCSSQSGHNTVSWYQQALGQGPQFIFQYYREEENGRGNFPPRFSGLQFPNYSSELNVNALELDDSALYLCASSLAGGGNYEQYFGPGTRLTVT.

There are a few counts of this clone. This sequence joins TRBV5-1 and TRBJ2-1; 10 positions agree with TRBD2. The CDR3 loop spans 15 amino acids. The germline V gene has CDR1 SGHRS and CDR2 YFSETQ. Trimming at V came to 4 bases and at J to 5 bases, leaving 6 bases not matched to a gene. CDR3 residues: CASSPSGRENNEQFF. CDR3 in DNA: TGCGCCAGCAGCCCGAGCGGGAGGGAAAACAATGAGCAGTTCTTC.

This clone was seen a single time. V gene TRBV6-6 combines with J gene TRBJ1-5, with a tentative D call TRBD1 (5 bases). Germline V gene sequence: CDR1 MNHNY, CDR2 SVGAGI (reference sequence). The CDR3 contains 16 residues. V lost 5 bases to trimming and J lost 4 bases, with 18 bases between them. The CDR3 loop is CASSHFGQGANQPQHF. CDR3 DNA sequence: TGTGCCAGCAGTCACTTCGGACAAGGGGCTAATCAGCCCCAGCATTTT.